Following are 25 T cell receptor beta chains from one sample sequenced in a study of T cells in Graves' hyperthyroidism and ophthalmopathy. Amplified regions were TCR beta CDR3 sequences from RNA transcripts. The HTBI primer set served for first-round RT-PCR of the TCR CDR3. TCRdb called the multiplex PCR reads again in MiXCR, with one record for every CDR3 protein. The table includes hundreds of thousands of distinct CDR3 sequences, about a sixth detected once. The sample comprised blood. All receptors derive from a woman aged 18-30 years with Graves' hyperthyroidism.

This clonotype was seen more than once but under ten times. This rearrangement joins TRBV29-1 to TRBJ1-1; D uncertain. The V gene's germline CDR1 is SQVTM and CDR2 ANQGSEA. The CDR3 is made up of 11 amino acids. The V end lost 7 bases, the J end lost 0 bases, and 6 bases lay between the germline ends. The chain's CDR3 is CSGLLNTEAFF. CDR3 nucleotides: TGCAGCGGACTCTTGAACACTGAAGCTTTCTTT.

This clonotype was counted a few times. The V call is TRBV20-1, the J call TRBJ2-1; D gene uncertain. The CDR3 extends over 10 amino acids. CDR1 is DFQATT and CDR2 is SNEGSKA in the germline V gene (reference sequence). V gave up 6 bases and J gave up 10 bases, with 10 bases separating them. The DNA for the CDR3 is TGCAGTGCACAGCAGAACGAGCAGTTCTTC. It codes for CSAQQNEQFF.

With respect to this clonotype: A much larger clone lies a single base off, so this may be a read error. This chain connects TRBV2 to TRBJ2-3, with D possibly TRBD2 on 5 matching bases. The germline V gene encodes CDR1 SNHLY and CDR2 FYNNEI. V lost 5 bases to trimming and J lost 0 bases, with 12 bases between them. This CDR3 has 15 amino acids. The CDR3 spells CASSSERMSTDTQYF. The CDR3 bases are TGTGCCAGCAGTTCTGAGCGGATGAGCACAGATACGCAGTATTTT.

Comment on this clonotype: A junction end diverges from the germline sequence, so it may reflect a read error. V is TRBV5-1 and J is TRBJ2-2; 10 nucleotides agree with TRBD1. Germline CDR1 is SGHRS and CDR2 is YFSETQ. The CDR3 has 16 amino acids. The CDR3 nucleotides are TGTGCCAGCAGACCCGGGACAGGGGCGAACACCGGGGAGCTGTTTTTT. Protein: CASRPGTGANTGELFF.

Only a few counts were recorded for this clonotype. The chain employs TRBV7-9 and TRBJ2-7, with a possible D match to TRBD2 (5 bases). The CDR3 has 14 residues. Between the trimmed V and J ends, which lost 2 bases and 5 bases, there was a span of 13 bases. Germline assignment: CDR1 SEHNR and CDR2 FQNEAQ (reference sequence). CDR3 in amino acids: CASSLPGDNDEQYF. The CDR3 coding sequence is TGTGCCAGCAGCTTACCCGGGGATAATGACGAGCAGTACTTC.

This clonotype occurred many times. The rearrangement joins TRBV12-3 or TRBV12-4 to TRBJ2-3; D may correspond to TRBD1 or TRBD2 (5 bases each). CDR3 length: 14 amino acids. V lost 6 bases and J lost 1, with 11 bases in between. The CDR3 spells CASRGERGTDTQYF. The CDR3 region has the DNA TGTGCCAGCAGGGGGGAGCGCGGCACAGATACGCAGTATTTT.

This clonotype was counted ten times or more. The chain uses TRBV3-1 and TRBJ1-2, with unresolved D. Germline V gene sequence: CDR1 LGHDT, CDR2 YNNKEL (reference sequence). Trimming took off 8 bases at V and 4 bases at J, with 14 bases between the two ends. This CDR3 is built from 13 residues. The CDR3 spells CASSRVPVYGYTF. DNA of the CDR3: TGTGCCAGCTCCAGAGTACCCGTCTATGGCTACACCTTC.

This clonotype appeared many times. The chain carries TRBV12-3 or TRBV12-4 and TRBJ1-6; 8 bases line up with TRBD1. Trimming at V came to 2 bases and at J to 5 bases, leaving 8 bases not matched to a gene. This CDR3 contains 17 residues. The CDR3 nucleotides are TGTGCCAGCAGTTTATCGGCCGGACAGGGTCATAATTCACCCCTCCACTTT. It yields the protein CASSLSAGQGHNSPLHF.

This rearrangement joins TRBV7-2 to TRBJ2-3; the D is unclear. Germline assignment: CDR1 SGHTA and CDR2 FQGNSA. There are 12 residues in the CDR3. V was trimmed by 5 bases and J by 5 bases, leaving 8 bases between them. The CDR3 reads CASSLLVDTQYF. CDR3 nucleotides: TGTGCCAGCAGCCTGCTTGTAGATACGCAGTATTTT.

This clonotype was detected only a few times. The genes are TRBV30 and TRBJ1-2; no clear D. Trimming took 2 bases from V and 8 from J, leaving 18 bases between them. Germline V lookup: CDR1 GTSNPN, CDR2 SVGIG (reference sequence). CDR3 length: 14 amino acids. The CDR3 bases are TGTGCCTGGAGTCTCCCCCCCTCCCGCGGGGGCTACACCTTC. This encodes CAWSLPPSRGGYTF. Full variable domain (remainder filled in from reference TRBV30 and TRBJ1-2): SQTIHQWPATLVQPVGSPLSLECTVEGTSNPNLYWYRQAAGRGLQLLFYSVGIGQISSEVPQNLSASRPQDRQFILSSKKLLLSDSGFYLCAWSLPPSRGGYTFGSGTRLTVV.

This clonotype was seen at least ten times. The CDR3 region is CASSTGTPLAKNIQYF. The CDR3 DNA reads TGTGCCAGCAGTACCGGGACACCTCTAGCCAAAAACATTCAGTACTTC. This rearrangement joins TRBV28 to TRBJ2-4; TRBD1 might be the D (6 bases). Trimming stripped 5 bases from V and 0 bases from J, with 14 bases between. There are 16 residues in the CDR3. Germline CDR1 reads MDHEN; CDR2 reads SYDVKM.

On this clonotype itself: One junction end disagrees with the germline gene, perhaps due to a read error. The chain carries TRBV4-3 and TRBJ2-1; possible D gene TRBD1, 5 bases. The germline CDR1 and CDR2 sequences are LGHNA and YSLEER. The CDR3 runs 16 residues. The CDR3 here is CASSQDKAGFWNGQFF. CDR3 nucleotide sequence: TGCGCCAGCAGCCAAGATAAAGCAGGGTTTTGGAATGGGCAGTTCTTC.

This clonotype was seen only a few times. The V gene is TRBV19, the J gene TRBJ2-1, with D perhaps TRBD1 (6 bases). CDR3 length: 15 amino acids. The germline V and J ends were trimmed by 6 bases and 4 bases, with 16 bases remaining between them. The V gene's germline CDR1 is LNHDA and CDR2 SQIVND (reference sequence). The CDR3 DNA follows: TGTGCCAGTAGGGTAGACAGGTCTACTTACAATGAGCAGTTCTTC. Encoded protein: CASRVDRSTYNEQFF.

This clonotype has ten or more counts. The chain uses TRBV28 and TRBJ1-5; 7 nucleotides match TRBD1. The CDR3 loop spans 18 amino acids. CDR1 and CDR2 from the germline V gene are MDHEN and SYDVKM. After removal of 6 bases from V and 0 bases from J, the junction contained 14 bases not matched to a gene. The CDR3 DNA sequence: TGTGCCAGCAGCTCCGACAGGGCAGAGATTTATAGCAATCAGCCCCAGCATTTT. Translation gives CASSSDRAEIYSNQPQHF.

The chain employs TRBV29-1 and TRBJ2-7; no firm D call. The CDR3 has 11 amino acids. Germline CDR1 and CDR2: SQVTM and ANQGSEA. The CDR3 protein is CAARVSYEQYF. CDR3 DNA sequence: TGCGCGGCTCGGGTCTCCTACGAGCAGTACTTC.

This clonotype has at least ten counts. J is TRBJ2-3 and V is TRBV11-3; 7 bases are shared with TRBD2. The germline gives CDR1 SGHNT, CDR2 YENEEA. The CDR3 is 15 residues long. V was pared by 3 bases and J by 4 bases, with 7 bases of the junction left unmatched. This CDR3 is CASSFTAGAADTQYF. The CDR3 DNA reads as TGTGCCAGCAGCTTCACGGCGGGAGCGGCAGATACGCAGTATTTT.

Regarding this clonotype: With a much larger clone just one base away, this may be a read error. This chain connects TRBV28 to TRBJ2-1; 8 bases align to TRBD1. The CDR3 length is 13 residues. With 5 bases clipped from V and 13 bases from J, the junction kept 10 bases outside the gene matches. Germline CDR1 reads MDHEN; CDR2 reads SYDVKM. CDR3 residues: CASSPGQGKTQFF. The DNA of the CDR3 is TGTGCCAGCAGTCCTGGACAGGGAAAGACCCAGTTCTTC.

Only a few counts were recorded for this clonotype. The CDR3 region has the DNA TGTGCCAGCAGCTTTCAGGGGGAGGCTGAAGCTTTCTTT. Translated: CASSFQGEAEAFF. The chain uses TRBV7-8 and TRBJ1-1; 7 nucleotides agree with TRBD1. The CDR3 consists of 13 residues. Per the germline V gene, CDR1 is SGHVS and CDR2 is FQNEAQ. Trimming removed 3 bases from V and 6 bases from J; junction bases left unmatched: 4.

This clonotype was observed at least ten times. The CDR3 bases are TGTGCCAGCAGTTCCGCTAGCGGGAGGGCCCATGAGCAGTTCTTC. This sequence encodes CASSSASGRAHEQFF. This chain connects TRBV7-9 to TRBJ2-1; 12 nucleotides match TRBD2. Germline CDR1 and CDR2: SEHNR and FQNEAQ (reference sequence). J lost 8 bases, V lost 6 bases, and 8 bases had no gene match. The CDR3 sequence is 15 residues long.

The CDR3 loop is CASSLGGSGQPQHF. The CDR3 bases are TGCGCCAGCAGCTTGGGGGGGTCCGGACAGCCCCAGCATTTT. J is TRBJ1-5 and V is TRBV5-1; D perhaps matches TRBD1 (5 bases). Germline V gene data show CDR1 as SGHRS and CDR2 as YFSETQ. Trimming removed 0 bases from V and 7 bases from J, with 11 bases in between. This CDR3 spans 14 amino acids.

The chain links TRBV5-5 to TRBJ1-2; 8 bases line up with TRBD1. This CDR3 is built from 14 residues. The germline V gene encodes CDR1 SGHKS and CDR2 YYEKEE (reference sequence). Trimming took 6 bases from V and 1 from J; bases not matched to a gene: 5. The CDR3, as DNA: TGTGCCAGCAACCCAGGGGGCCGTAACTATGGCTACACCTTC. Translation: CASNPGGRNYGYTF.

In this sample, this clonotype turned up many times. This rearrangement joins TRBV20-1 to TRBJ2-3, with TRBD2 matching over 9 bases. Germline CDR1 and CDR2: DFQATT and SNEGSKA (reference sequence). The CDR3 sequence is 14 residues long. V shed 3 bases, J shed 2 bases, and the junction held 3 bases outside the gene matches. As DNA, the CDR3 is TGCAGTGCTAGCTTAGCGGGAGCCACAGATACGCAGTATTTT. Encoded protein: CSASLAGATDTQYF.

In its sample, this clonotype was seen a few times. The chain joins TRBV3-1 to TRBJ1-4; 7 nucleotides line up with TRBD1. Germline CDR1 is LGHDT and CDR2 is YNNKEL (reference sequence). The CDR3 runs 15 residues. With V trimmed by 1 base and J by 7 bases, 6 bases remained unmatched. As DNA, the CDR3 is TGTGCCAGCAGCCAAGTGGCAGGGGGTAGTGAAAAACTGTTTTTT. Translation: CASSQVAGGSEKLFF.

The chain uses TRBV14 and TRBJ1-1, with D hard to call. CDR1 and CDR2 (germline): SGHDN, FVKESK. Trimming removed 6 bases at V and 0 bases at J, with 8 bases between. The CDR3 extends over 13 amino acids. The DNA of the CDR3 is TGTGCCAGCAGACTAGAATTGAACACTGAAGCTTTCTTT. This codes for CASRLELNTEAFF.

This clonotype was counted a few times. This chain joins TRBV28 and TRBJ2-3; the D gene is possibly TRBD2 (6 bases). Trimming shortened V by 8 bases and J by 5 bases, and 29 bases separated the two germline ends. This CDR3 contains 18 residues. From germline, CDR1 is MDHEN and CDR2 SYDVKM. The CDR3 sequence is CASLKPGTGKKFLDTQYF. CDR3 bases: TGTGCCAGCTTAAAGCCCGGGACTGGAAAAAAGTTTCTAGATACGCAGTATTTT.